The sequence of this T cell receptor beta chain was determined in a study of blood T cell repertoires in COVID-19. Only in-frame clones appear in the TCRdb table, and some are missing; sequencing was by immunoSEQ multiplex PCR. The sample carries some 150,000 clones, roughly 90% recorded once. Trimming stripped 0 bases from V and 0 bases from J, with 13 bases between. The CDR3 consists of 16 residues. Germline CDR1 reads SGHRS; CDR2 reads YFSETQ. This chain uses TRBV5-1 with TRBJ2-7, with D possibly TRBD2 on 7 matching bases. This sequence originates from a woman aged 45-65 years with acute or convalescent COVID-19. The sample consisted of peripheral blood. CDR3: CASSLVRGGPSYEQYF. DNA of the CDR3: TGCGCCAGCAGCTTGGTGAGGGGGGGCCCCTCCTACGAGCAGTACTTC.